This T cell receptor beta chain was sequenced in a study of T cells in Graves' hyperthyroidism and ophthalmopathy (dated by TCRdb to the late 2010s). In the study overall: Peripheral blood samples were taken at the time of initial diagnosis, prior to any treatment. A discovery cohort of approximately 100 patients, 43 with Graves' ophthalmopathy and 55 to 60 with stable Graves' hyperthyroidism, was used to find distinguishing TCR V-J signatures. An independent validation cohort of under 20 hyperthyroidism patients and about 15 patients who later progressed to ophthalmopathy tested prospective prediction of ophthalmopathy. The roughly 100 discovery patients were randomly divided into training and test sets at a 7:3 ratio. In roughly six Graves' hyperthyroidism patients, the study also compared T-cell repertoires from thyroid tissue with T-cell repertoires from blood. After blood sampling, hyperthyroidism patients were treated with methimazole at a starting dose of 30 mg daily, and ophthalmopathy patients were treated with high-dose intravenous methylprednisolone. TCR Vbeta CDR3 sequencing of some 140 peripheral blood samples (over 40 ophthalmopathy, over 70 hyperthyroidism and roughly 17 progressor patients) is reported in the paper. Points the paper makes about the study in general: In validation, progression to ophthalmopathy was predicted by the model with 70.59% sensitivity and roughly 72% specificity, a median of about 6 months before onset. Most expanded thyroid clonotypes (frequency above 0.001) were also detected in blood, a finding suggesting that blood repertoires may reflect thyroid immune responses. A 13 V-J signature model separated ophthalmopathy from stable hyperthyroidism, with approximately 86% sensitivity and 81.08% specificity in cross-validation and 80%/75% in testing. Sample size was not statistically predetermined, and blinding of investigators to group allocation was not performed.

Stable Graves' hyperthyroidism was defined as the absence of progression to ophthalmopathy over 18 months of follow-up. Hyperthyroidism patients were aged 18 to 65 years and newly diagnosed, with disease duration of less than 2 months. The study excluded patients with uncontrolled infections, other autoimmune diseases, pregnancy or lactation. Clinical symptoms, serum thyroxine and TRAb, thyroid ultrasound, and orbital computed tomography formed the basis for the diagnoses. Ficoll-Paque density gradient centrifugation was used to isolate PBMCs from about 10 ml of fresh peripheral blood. Trizol reagent was used to extract total RNA, and RNA quality was then checked on an Agilent 2100 Bioanalyzer. Only a few counts were recorded for this clonotype. No cognate antigen has been identified for it. Possible read error: a much larger clone is one base away. V is clipped by 2 bases and J by 5 bases, and the sequence between their germline boundaries is 16 bases long. Spanning cysteine to phenylalanine, the CDR3 consists of 15 amino acids. Only the CDR3 DNA stays, 45 bases, in frame from base 1. From a lookup of the germline V gene, CDR1 and CDR2 are MDHEN and SYDVKM.

The TCR beta CDR3 regions were amplified from RNA transcripts. The first round of RT-PCR for the TCR CDR3 was performed with the HTBI primer set and the Qiagen OneStep RT-PCR kit. The libraries were constructed in a second round of multiplex PCR and then size-selected and purified. Paired-end sequencing of the libraries was performed with 100 bp reads on an Illumina HiSeq2000. Processing in the source paper ran as follows. SOAPnuke was used to process the raw data, throwing out any read that contained adapters or uncalled bases, had a mean Phred below 15, or lacked an exact constant-primer or identifier match. COPE v1.2.5 was used to merge high-quality paired reads, and clonotypes were defined as unique nucleotide sequences. MiTCR v1.1 was used to align clonotypes to the IMGT TRBV, TRBD and TRBJ reference segments. Only V-J combinations with frequency above 0.0001, covering 99% to 99.2% of repertoires, were analysed. A TCS score was defined as the ratio of F50 (clonal expansion) to E x V (chaos), with BLOSUM62-based TCRdist applied between CDR3 peptides within each V-J. Welch's t-statistics and random forest reduced roughly 530 V-J features to about 13, which were used in a naive Bayes classifier (R e1071). TCRdb took the public reads, trimmed them with fastp at Q25, ran MiXCR for clone calling and kept in-frame beta chains. CDR3 protein sequences are deduplicated, and each keeps its most common genes and DNA. It is TCRdb's table, rather than the study itself, that gives the V and J calls and clone size. The sample table holds some 440,000 distinct CDR3 sequences, of which 15% to 19% were seen once. Just under 8% of the sample rests with the top ten.

The clonotype originates from a woman aged 18-29 years with Graves' hyperthyroidism. Source material: blood. Rearrangement joined TRBV28 to TRBJ2-7; TRBD2 is a possible D gene, resting on 5 matching bases. The CDR3 in this case is CASSLGRERTHEQYF. The nucleotides are TGTGCCAGCAGTTTAGGGAGAGAGAGGACCCACGAGCAGTACTTC.